These T cell receptor beta chains were read from a single sample in a study of shared clonotypes between healthy human individuals. Using immunoSEQ multiplex PCR, the repertoire was profiled, and TCRdb retains in-frame clones only, with some absent. Among approximately 530,000 clones listed, around 95% were seen once. Sequences were obtained from naive CD4+ T cells sorted from blood. Receptor source: a woman aged 30 to 39 in good health. CDR3s include the opening cysteine and the closing phenylalanine or tryptophan. D genes are given only for firm matches. Rows give clone size only sometimes, using once, few, many, or a class for an expanded clone.

d_call j_call v_call clone_size cdr3_aa cdr3_nt
NA TRBJ2-5 TRBV28 NA CASSRKPETQYF TGTGCCAGCAGTCGTAAACCTGAGACCCAGTACTTC
NA TRBJ2-7 TRBV7-8 NA CASSVPSYEQYF TGTGCCAGCAGCGTTCCCTCCTACGAGCAGTACTTC
TRBD2 TRBJ2-5 TRBV28 once CASSSSGREGDF TGTGCCAGCAGTTCTAGCGGGCGGGAGGGAGACTTC
TRBD1 TRBJ2-1 TRBV28 NA CASSWRARTGSNEQFF TGTGCCAGCAGTTGGCGCGCTCGGACAGGGAGCAATGAGCAGTTCTTC
NA TRBJ2-3 TRBV30 NA CAWNRALESDTQYF TGTGCCTGGAACCGGGCCTTAGAGTCAGATACGCAGTATTTT
NA TRBJ2-7 TRBV7-6 NA CASSLAPGSDEQYF TGTGCCAGCAGCTTAGCTCCAGGGTCCGACGAGCAGTACTTC
NA TRBJ2-7 TRBV5-1 NA CASSLRDLAYEQYF TGCGCCAGCAGCTTGAGGGACTTAGCCTACGAGCAGTACTTC
TRBD1 TRBJ1-2 TRBV10-3 NA CAISAGTALTPYGYTF TGTGCCATCAGTGCTGGGACAGCCCTGACCCCCTATGGCTACACCTTC
NA TRBJ1-1 TRBV7-9 NA CASSSLLGRNTEAFF TGTGCCAGCAGCTCCCTTCTCGGACGGAACACTGAAGCTTTCTTT
NA TRBJ2-2 TRBV14 once CASSWTIPGELFF TGTGCCAGCAGCTGGACAATTCCCGGGGAGCTGTTTTTT
NA TRBJ1-1 TRBV4-1 NA CASSQPDRSNTEAFF TGCGCCAGCAGCCAACCCGACAGGTCGAACACTGAAGCTTTCTTT
TRBD1 TRBJ1-2 TRBV6-5 NA CASSYSKRQGAGYTF TGTGCCAGCAGTTACTCGAAGAGACAGGGGGCTGGCTACACCTTC
TRBD2 TRBJ2-3 TRBV11-2 NA CASSLDGGGAGATDTQYF TGTGCCAGCAGCTTAGACGGGGGGGGCGCGGGAGCGACAGATACGCAGTATTTT
TRBD1 TRBJ2-5 TRBV29-1 NA CSAGDRDQETQYF TGCAGCGCTGGGGACAGGGACCAAGAGACCCAGTACTTC
TRBD2 TRBJ2-3 TRBV4-2 NA CASSQDALAGGTDTQYF TGTGCCAGCAGCCAAGATGCCCTAGCGGGGGGCACAGATACGCAGTATTTT
TRBD1 TRBJ1-5 TRBV4-1 NA CASDRGGDRGNQPQHF TGCGCCAGCGATAGAGGGGGGGACAGGGGGAATCAGCCCCAGCATTTT
NA TRBJ1-2 TRBV18 NA CASSQDSSYGYTF TGTGCCAGCTCACAAGACAGCAGCTATGGCTACACCTTC
NA TRBJ2-5 TRBV28 NA CASSLTTYQETQYF TGTGCCAGCAGTCTAACAACGTACCAAGAGACCCAGTACTTC
TRBD2 TRBJ2-7 TRBV7-6 NA CASSLTPQLSGRATYEQYF TGTGCCAGCAGCTTAACACCACAACTTAGCGGGAGGGCCACGTACGAGCAGTACTTC
TRBD1 TRBJ1-1 TRBV5-1 once CASSPGTAVNTEAFF TGCGCCAGCAGCCCCGGGACAGCGGTGAACACTGAAGCTTTCTTT
NA TRBJ2-1 TRBV6-6 NA CASSDNSGTYNEQFF TGTGCCAGCAGTGATAATAGCGGAACCTACAATGAGCAGTTCTTC
NA TRBJ2-7 TRBV9 NA CASSVEGSSYEQYF TGTGCCAGCAGCGTAGAAGGGAGCTCCTACGAGCAGTACTTC